These 7 T cell receptor beta chains were all obtained from the same sample, sequenced in a study of shared clonotypes between healthy human individuals. Profiled with immunoSEQ multiplex PCR; TCRdb holds only in-frame clones, not every one. The table has 400,000 to 600,000 clones, about three quarters seen once; the top ten hold around 12%. Sample: PBMCs. These receptor sequences come from a woman in her forties in good health. Some clones in this sample may be carry-over from other donors' samples.

CDR3 residues: CASRGRQVVPQHF. The CDR3 region has the DNA TGTGCCAGTAGGGGTAGGCAAGTTGTGCCCCAGCATTTT. V and J are TRBV19 and TRBJ1-5; unclear D gene. Germline CDR1 and CDR2: LNHDA and SQIVND (reference sequence). V dropped 6 bases and J dropped 9 bases, with 15 bases sitting between them. This CDR3 region has 13 residues.

The chain recombines TRBV18 with TRBJ1-2, with 9 bases lining up with TRBD1. J gave up 8 bases and V 4 bases, and 8 bases lay outside the gene matches. There are 14 residues in the CDR3. Germline V gene data show CDR1 as KGHSH and CDR2 as LQKENI. The chain's CDR3 is CASSQPGTGKGYTF. In nucleotides, the CDR3 is TGTGCCAGCTCACAACCAGGGACAGGGAAGGGCTACACCTTC.

The CDR3 is CATQNPTAMAGEADTQYF. DNA for the CDR3: TGTGCCACCCAAAATCCCACTGCTATGGCGGGAGAAGCAGATACGCAGTATTTT. This sequence joins TRBV19 and TRBJ2-3, with TRBD2 matching over 7 bases. This CDR3 spans 18 amino acids. Trimming removed 10 bases from V and 4 bases from J; junction bases left unmatched: 23. Germline CDR1 reads LNHDA; CDR2 reads SQIVND (reference sequence).

Comments on this clone: One end of the junction is discordant with germline, which a read error may explain. Other DNA sequences in the same sample also yield this CDR3. The chain has TRBV5-6 and TRBJ1-1, with D tentatively TRBD1 (6 bases). From germline, CDR1 is SGHDT and CDR2 YYEEEE. The CDR3 spans 14 residues. The CDR3 reads CASSWGARNTEAFF. DNA of the CDR3: TGCGCCAGCAGCTGGGGGGCCAGGAACACTGAAGCTTTCTTT. Together with reference TRBV5-6 and TRBJ1-1, the CDR3 gives the full variable domain: DAGVTQSPTHLIKTRGQQVTLRCSPKSGHDTVSWYQQALGQGPQFIFQYYEEEERQRGNFPDRFSGHQFPNYSSELNVNALLLGDSALYLCASSWGARNTEAFFGQGTRLTVV.

This CDR3 is CAISDGLAGGPRYNEQFF. CDR3 DNA sequence: TGTGCCATCAGTGATGGACTAGCGGGAGGGCCGAGGTACAATGAGCAGTTCTTC. The V call is TRBV10-3, the J call TRBJ2-1, with 15 nucleotides matching TRBD2. Germline V gene lookup returns CDR1 ENHRY and CDR2 SYGVKD. The CDR3 is 18 residues long. V shed 3 bases, J shed 4 bases, and the junction held 7 bases outside the gene matches.

V and J are TRBV4-1 and TRBJ1-1, with D maybe TRBD1 (6 bases). Germline V gene sequence: CDR1 MGHRA, CDR2 YSYEKL. Trimming stripped 1 base from V and 1 base from J, with 10 bases between. There are 15 residues in the CDR3. The CDR3 here is CASSQGRQENTEAFF. The CDR3 coding sequence is TGCGCCAGCAGCCAAGGGAGACAGGAGAACACTGAAGCTTTCTTT.

This rearrangement joins TRBV6-1 to TRBJ2-5; 10 bases align to TRBD1. This CDR3 comprises 14 residues. With V trimmed by 3 bases and J by 4 bases, 2 bases remained unmatched. CDR1 MNHNS and CDR2 SASEGT come from the germline V gene. For the CDR3, the DNA is TGTGCCAGCAGTGAGACAGGGGGCCGAGAGACCCAGTACTTC. Residues: CASSETGGRETQYF.